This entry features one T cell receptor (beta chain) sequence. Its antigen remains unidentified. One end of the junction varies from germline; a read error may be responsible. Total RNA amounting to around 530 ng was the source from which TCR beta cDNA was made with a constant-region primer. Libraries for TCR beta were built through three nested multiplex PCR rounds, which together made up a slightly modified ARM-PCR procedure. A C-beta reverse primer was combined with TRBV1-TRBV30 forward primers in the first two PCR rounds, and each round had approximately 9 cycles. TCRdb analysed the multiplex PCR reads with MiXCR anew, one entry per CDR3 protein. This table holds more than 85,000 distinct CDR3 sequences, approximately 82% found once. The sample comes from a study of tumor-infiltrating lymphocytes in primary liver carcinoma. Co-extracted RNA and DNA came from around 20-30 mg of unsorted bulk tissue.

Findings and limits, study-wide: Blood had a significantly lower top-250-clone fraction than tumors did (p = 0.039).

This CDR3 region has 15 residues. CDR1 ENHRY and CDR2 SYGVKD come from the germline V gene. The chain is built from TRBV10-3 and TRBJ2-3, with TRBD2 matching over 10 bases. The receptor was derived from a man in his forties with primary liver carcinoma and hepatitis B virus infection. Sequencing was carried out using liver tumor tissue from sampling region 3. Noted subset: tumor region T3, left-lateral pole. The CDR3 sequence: CAVRGTSEVTDTQYF. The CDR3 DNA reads TGTGCCGTCAGGGGGACTAGCGAAGTAACAGATACGCAGTATTTT.